Presented here are 18 T cell receptor beta chains from one specimen sequenced in a study of T cells in Graves' hyperthyroidism and ophthalmopathy. Researchers amplified the TCR beta CDR3 regions from RNA transcripts. TCR CDR3 regions were first amplified by RT-PCR with HTBI primers. Each CDR3 protein gets one entry after TCRdb re-called the multiplex PCR reads with MiXCR. The data hold roughly 500,000 distinct CDR3 sequences, with approximately 48% observed a single time. Sequenced input: peripheral blood or thyroid tissue (not recorded which). These receptors originate from an adult woman with Graves' disease, either hyperthyroidism or ophthalmopathy (not recorded which).

This clonotype showed up many times. This sequence joins TRBV2 and TRBJ2-7, with 9 bases fitting TRBD2. The ends lost 6 bases at V and 6 bases at J; junction bases unmatched: 18. CDR3 size: 17 residues. Per germline, CDR1 SNHLY and CDR2 FYNNEI. This chain's CDR3 is CASSRRAGGQLSPEQYF. CDR3 sequence (DNA): TGTGCCAGCAGCCGAAGGGCGGGAGGGCAGCTTTCGCCCGAGCAGTACTTC. Complete variable domain (other parts from reference TRBV2 and TRBJ2-7): EPEVTQTPSHQVTQMGQEVILRCVPISNHLYFYWYRQILGQKVEFLVSFYNNEISEKSEIFDDQFSVERPDGSNFTLKIRSTKLEDSAMYFCASSRRAGGQLSPEQYFGPGTRLTVT.

Notes on this clonotype: A read error may be the cause here, since a much bigger clone is one base away. The CDR3 region is CASSLFKNAGELFF. The CDR3 DNA reads TGTGCCAGCAGCTTATTCAAAAACGCCGGGGAGCTGTTTTTT. The chain links TRBV11-2 to TRBJ2-2; D gene uncertain. CDR1 is SGHAT and CDR2 is FQNNGV in the germline V gene. The CDR3 length is 14 residues. V lost 2 bases and J lost 6, with 10 bases in between.

The rearrangement links TRBV7-2 to TRBJ2-5; the match to TRBD1 covers 7 bases. CDR3 length equals 13 residues. V gave up 5 bases and J gave up 5 bases; unmatched junction bases: 5. Germline V CDR1 and CDR2: SGHTA, FQGNSA. The CDR3 DNA reads TGTGCCAGCAGCGTTTACAGGGGTGAGACCCAGTACTTC. Its protein is CASSVYRGETQYF. Full variable domain (missing parts from reference TRBV7-2 and TRBJ2-5): GAGVSQSPSNKVTEKGKDVELRCDPISGHTALYWYRQSLGQGLEFLIYFQGNSAPDKSGLPSDRFSAERTGGSVSTLTIQRTQQEDSAVYLCASSVYRGETQYFGPGTRLLVL.

The rearrangement uses TRBV7-9 and TRBJ2-3, with D unresolved. Germline V gives CDR1 SEHNR, CDR2 FQNEAQ (reference sequence). V was trimmed by 1 base and J by 2 bases, leaving 19 bases between them. The CDR3 loop spans 18 amino acids. The CDR3 nucleotides read TGTGCCAGCAGCTTAGAAGTTCGAACTTCAATTTACACAGATACGCAGTATTTT. It specifies CASSLEVRTSIYTDTQYF.

The rearrangement joins TRBV2 to TRBJ2-3; 11 nucleotides align to TRBD2. After removal of 6 bases from V and 4 bases from J, the junction contained 0 bases not matched to a gene. The CDR3 contains 13 residues. CDR1 is SNHLY and CDR2 is FYNNEI in the germline V gene. CDR3 coding DNA: TGTGCCAGCAGGGGACTAGCGGCAGATACGCAGTATTTT. Its translation is CASRGLAADTQYF.

V gene TRBV10-3 combines with J gene TRBJ1-1; possibly TRBD1 for D (6 bases). The germline V and J ends were trimmed by 3 bases and 3 bases, with 14 bases remaining between them. Germline CDR1 reads ENHRY; CDR2 reads SYGVKD. The CDR3 totals 15 residues. For the CDR3, the DNA is TGTGCCATCAGTGAAGGGGGGGGGAGCGACACTGAAGCTTTCTTT. Translated: CAISEGGGSDTEAFF.

The sample holds a few counts of this clonotype. The chain has TRBV20-1 and TRBJ1-5; 10 bases agree with TRBD1. After removal of 0 bases from V and 9 bases from J, the junction contained 8 bases not matched to a gene. Per the germline V gene, CDR1 is DFQATT and CDR2 is SNEGSKA (reference sequence). The CDR3 loop spans 15 amino acids. The CDR3 spells CSARDRTGGGSPQHF. CDR3 DNA: TGCAGTGCTAGAGATAGGACAGGGGGGGGATCGCCCCAGCATTTT.

V and J are TRBV29-1 and TRBJ2-7; TRBD1 aligns across 9 bases. CDR1 and CDR2 from the germline V gene are SQVTM and ANQGSEA. The ends lost 0 bases at V and 2 bases at J; junction bases unmatched: 5. The CDR3 totals 15 residues. The CDR3 reads CSVEEPGQGTYEQYF. The DNA for the CDR3 is TGCAGCGTTGAAGAACCGGGACAGGGAACCTACGAGCAGTACTTC.

This clonotype was detected only a few times. The chain has TRBV7-3 and TRBJ2-3, with 11 positions matching TRBD2. The CDR3 totals 16 residues. V gave up 4 bases and J gave up 5 bases; unmatched junction bases: 8. Looked up from germline, CDR1 is SGHTA and CDR2 is FQGTGA. The CDR3 loop is CASSSHSGRVVDTQYF. Here the CDR3 DNA reads TGTGCCAGCAGCTCCCATAGCGGGAGGGTGGTAGATACGCAGTATTTT.

CDR3: CASSSLTSAGNSPLHF. CDR3 DNA sequence: TGTGCCAGCAGCTCACTTACATCGGCAGGGAATTCACCCCTCCACTTT. V usage is TRBV7-8 and J usage is TRBJ1-6; the D gene is possibly TRBD1 (5 bases). This CDR3 has 16 residues. Germline CDR1 is SGHVS and CDR2 is FQNEAQ. With 4 bases removed from V and 7 bases from J, the gap between germline ends came to 17 bases.

CDR3 protein: CASSTPGGGGRAFF. The CDR3 DNA is TGTGCCAGCAGTACCCCAGGGGGGGGGGGAAGGGCTTTCTTT. This chain uses TRBV6-1 with TRBJ1-1, with 7 bases lining up with TRBD1. Trimming took 5 bases from V and 11 from J; bases not matched to a gene: 14. Germline CDR1 is MNHNS and CDR2 is SASEGT. This CDR3 has 14 residues.

V usage is TRBV20-1 and J usage is TRBJ2-7; D is perhaps TRBD2 (6 bases). The V gene lost 6 bases and the J gene lost 2 bases, with 17 bases spanning the gap. Germline V lookup: CDR1 DFQATT, CDR2 SNEGSKA (reference sequence). CDR3 length equals 14 residues. CDR3: CSATEGTDAYEQYF. DNA of the CDR3: TGCAGTGCGACAGAGGGGACTGACGCCTACGAGCAGTACTTC.

This clonotype turned up a few times. The gene calls are TRBV7-9 and TRBJ2-5; 8 bases are shared with TRBD1. There are 16 residues in the CDR3. Germline V CDR1 and CDR2: SEHNR, FQNEAQ (reference sequence). The V gene end was trimmed by 5 bases and the J gene end by 3 bases; junction bases not matched to a gene: 11. The CDR3 DNA follows: TGTGCCAGCAGCCACCGGGACAGGAGGAGCGAAGAGACCCAGTACTTC. Translated, it gives CASSHRDRRSEETQYF. The full variable domain, its missing parts supplied by reference TRBV7-9 and TRBJ2-5, is DTGVSQNPRHKITKRGQNVTFRCDPISEHNRLYWYRQTLGQGPEFLTYFQNEAQLEKSRLLSDRFSAERPKGSFSTLEIQRTEQGDSAMYLCASSHRDRRSEETQYFGPGTRLLVL.

The table lists this clonotype with a few counts. This chain links TRBV20-1 with TRBJ1-1, with D tentatively TRBD1 (6 bases). The CDR3 is made up of 14 amino acids. Germline loops: CDR1 DFQATT, CDR2 SNEGSKA (reference sequence). CDR3 amino acids: CSSTSFAGGEWAFF. The CDR3 DNA follows: TGCAGCTCCACTAGTTTCGCCGGGGGCGAGTGGGCTTTCTTT.

With respect to this clonotype: Here the CDR3 omits its conserved ending phenylalanine or tryptophan, so a read error is the likely source. This sequence joins TRBV7-2 and TRBJ2-2; TRBD2 matches at 14 bases. V trimming: 5 bases; J trimming: 4 bases; junction bases outside the gene matches: 12. The CDR3 totals 19 residues. The germline CDR1 and CDR2 sequences are SGHTA and FQGNSA. CDR3 DNA: TGTGCCAGCAGCCCAGGACAGGGACTAGCGGGAGTGGGCACCGGGGAGCTGTTTTCT. This gives the protein CASSPGQGLAGVGTGELFS.

This clonotype showed up just a few times. This chain connects TRBV5-1 to TRBJ1-1, with 7 bases lining up with TRBD1. The CDR3 loop spans 15 amino acids. The trim removed 4 bases at V and 1 base at J, leaving 7 bases unmatched. The germline V gene has CDR1 SGHRS and CDR2 YFSETQ. The DNA for the CDR3 is TGCGCCAGCAGCATAACAGGGGAGGCGAACACTGAAGCTTTCTTT. Its translation: CASSITGEANTEAFF.

Ten or more counts support this clonotype. This chain connects TRBV7-3 to TRBJ1-1, with D possibly being TRBD1 (5 bases). Trimming pared 0 bases from V and 1 base from J, leaving 9 bases between. Germline lookup yields CDR1 SGHTA and CDR2 FQGTGA. This CDR3 contains 15 residues. The CDR3 DNA sequence: TGTGCCAGCAGCTTAACGGCAGGGCCGAACACTGAAGCTTTCTTT. This sequence encodes CASSLTAGPNTEAFF.

V is TRBV7-2 and J is TRBJ2-7; 8 bases fit TRBD1. The germline CDR1 and CDR2 sequences are SGHTA and FQGNSA. This CDR3 contains 15 residues. The junction had 10 bases not matched to a gene; V was cut back by 5 bases and J by 4 bases. The chain's CDR3 is CASSKVDRGEYEQYF. In DNA, the CDR3 is TGTGCCAGCAGCAAAGTCGACAGGGGAGAATACGAGCAGTACTTC.